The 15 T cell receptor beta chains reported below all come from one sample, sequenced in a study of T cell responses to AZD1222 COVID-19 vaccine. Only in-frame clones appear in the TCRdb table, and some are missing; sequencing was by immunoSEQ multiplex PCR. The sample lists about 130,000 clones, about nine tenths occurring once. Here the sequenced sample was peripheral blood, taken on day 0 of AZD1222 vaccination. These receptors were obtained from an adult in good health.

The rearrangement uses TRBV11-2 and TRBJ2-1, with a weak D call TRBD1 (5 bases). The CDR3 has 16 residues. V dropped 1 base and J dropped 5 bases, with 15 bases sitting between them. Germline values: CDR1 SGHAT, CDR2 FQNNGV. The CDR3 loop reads CASSLADSTRNNEQFF. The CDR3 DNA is TGTGCCAGCAGCTTAGCCGACAGCACCCGGAACAATGAGCAGTTCTTC.

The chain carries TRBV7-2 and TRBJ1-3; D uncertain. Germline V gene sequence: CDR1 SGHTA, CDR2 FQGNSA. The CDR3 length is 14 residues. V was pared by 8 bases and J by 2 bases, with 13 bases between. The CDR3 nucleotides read TGTGCCAGCCGCTCCGTTAGCCCTGGAAACACCATATATTTT. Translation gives CASRSVSPGNTIYF.

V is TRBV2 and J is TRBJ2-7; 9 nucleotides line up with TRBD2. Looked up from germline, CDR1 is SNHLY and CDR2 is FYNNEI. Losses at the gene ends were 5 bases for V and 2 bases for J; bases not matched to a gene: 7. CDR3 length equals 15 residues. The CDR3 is CASSSERGATYEQYF. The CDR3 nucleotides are TGTGCCAGCAGTTCAGAGCGGGGGGCAACCTACGAGCAGTACTTC.

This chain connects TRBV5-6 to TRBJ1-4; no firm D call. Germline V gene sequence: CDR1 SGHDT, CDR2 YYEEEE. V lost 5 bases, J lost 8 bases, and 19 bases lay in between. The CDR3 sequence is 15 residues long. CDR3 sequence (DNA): TGTGCCAGCAGTGTAAGGCGGCTATCACCCGAAAAACTGTTTTTT. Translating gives CASSVRRLSPEKLFF.

CDR3: CASSIGERRLGQPQHF. The CDR3 DNA follows: TGTGCCAGCAGCATAGGGGAAAGGCGTCTAGGGCAGCCCCAGCATTTT. The chain carries TRBV7-9 and TRBJ1-5, with D possibly being TRBD1 (5 bases). V lost 5 bases, J lost 7 bases, and 21 bases lay in between. Germline V CDR1 and CDR2: SEHNR, FQNEAQ (reference sequence). This CDR3 has 16 amino acids.

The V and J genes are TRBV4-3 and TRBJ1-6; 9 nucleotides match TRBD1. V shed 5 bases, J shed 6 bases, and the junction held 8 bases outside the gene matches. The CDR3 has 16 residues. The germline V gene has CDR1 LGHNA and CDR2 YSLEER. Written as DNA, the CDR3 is TGCGCCAGCAGCAACACCCCGGGACAGGGTAATTCACCCCTCCACTTT. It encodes CASSNTPGQGNSPLHF.

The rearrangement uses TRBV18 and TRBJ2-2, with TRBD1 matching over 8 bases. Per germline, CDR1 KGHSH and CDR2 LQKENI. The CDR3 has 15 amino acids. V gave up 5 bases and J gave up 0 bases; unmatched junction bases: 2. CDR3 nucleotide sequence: TGTGCCAGCTCATTACAGGGGGCGAACACCGGGGAGCTGTTTTTT. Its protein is CASSLQGANTGELFF.

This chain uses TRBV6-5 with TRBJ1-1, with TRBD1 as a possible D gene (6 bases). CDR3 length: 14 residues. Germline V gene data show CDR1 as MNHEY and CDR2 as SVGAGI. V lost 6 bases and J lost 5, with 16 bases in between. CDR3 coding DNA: TGTGCCAGCAGCCCCGGAAGGGGGGTAACTGAAGCTTTCTTT. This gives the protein CASSPGRGVTEAFF.

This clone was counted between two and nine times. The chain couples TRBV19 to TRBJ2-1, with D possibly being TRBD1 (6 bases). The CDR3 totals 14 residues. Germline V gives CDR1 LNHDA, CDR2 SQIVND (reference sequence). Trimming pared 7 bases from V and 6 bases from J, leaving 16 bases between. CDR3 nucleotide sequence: TGTGCCAGTAAATCTATCGGGACAAGCAATGAGCAGTTCTTC. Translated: CASKSIGTSNEQFF. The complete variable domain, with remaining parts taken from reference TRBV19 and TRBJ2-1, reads DGGITQSPKYLFRKEGQNVTLSCEQNLNHDAMYWYRQDPGQGLRLIYYSQIVNDFQKGDIAEGYSVSREKKESFPLTVTSAQKNPTAFYLCASKSIGTSNEQFFGPGTRLTVL.

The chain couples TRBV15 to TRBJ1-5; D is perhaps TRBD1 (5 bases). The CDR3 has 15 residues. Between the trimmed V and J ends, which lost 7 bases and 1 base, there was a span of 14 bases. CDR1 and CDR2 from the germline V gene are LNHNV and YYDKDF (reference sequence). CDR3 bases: TGTGCCACCACCAGGAGCAGGGACAGCAATCAGCCCCAGCATTTT. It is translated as CATTRSRDSNQPQHF.

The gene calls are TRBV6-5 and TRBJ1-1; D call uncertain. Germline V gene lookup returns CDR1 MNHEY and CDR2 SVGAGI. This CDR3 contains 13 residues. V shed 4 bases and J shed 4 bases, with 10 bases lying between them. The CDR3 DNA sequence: TGTGCCAGCAGTTCTAGGGCGGGCACTGAAGCTTTCTTT. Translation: CASSSRAGTEAFF.

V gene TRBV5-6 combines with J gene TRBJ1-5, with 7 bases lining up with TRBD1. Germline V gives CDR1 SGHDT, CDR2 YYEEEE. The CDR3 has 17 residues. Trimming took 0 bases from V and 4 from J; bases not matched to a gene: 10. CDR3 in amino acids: CASSLGPGGPPNQPQHF. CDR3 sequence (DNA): TGTGCCAGCAGCTTGGGACCAGGGGGACCACCTAATCAGCCCCAGCATTTT. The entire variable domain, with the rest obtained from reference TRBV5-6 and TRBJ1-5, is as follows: DAGVTQSPTHLIKTRGQQVTLRCSPKSGHDTVSWYQQALGQGPQFIFQYYEEEERQRGNFPDRFSGHQFPNYSSELNVNALLLGDSALYLCASSLGPGGPPNQPQHFGDGTRLSIL.

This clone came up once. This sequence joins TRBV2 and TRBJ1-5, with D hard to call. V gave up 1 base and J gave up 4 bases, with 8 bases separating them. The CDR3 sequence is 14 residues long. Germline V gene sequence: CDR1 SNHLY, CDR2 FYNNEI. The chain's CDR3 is CASSEGAGNQPQHF. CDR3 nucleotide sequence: TGTGCCAGCAGTGAAGGGGCGGGTAATCAGCCCCAGCATTTT.

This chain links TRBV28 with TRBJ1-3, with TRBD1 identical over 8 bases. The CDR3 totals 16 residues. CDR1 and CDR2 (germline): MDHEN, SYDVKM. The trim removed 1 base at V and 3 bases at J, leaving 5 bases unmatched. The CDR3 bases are TGTGCCAGCAGTTTATTGACAGGGGTGAATGGAAACACCATATATTTT. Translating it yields CASSLLTGVNGNTIYF.

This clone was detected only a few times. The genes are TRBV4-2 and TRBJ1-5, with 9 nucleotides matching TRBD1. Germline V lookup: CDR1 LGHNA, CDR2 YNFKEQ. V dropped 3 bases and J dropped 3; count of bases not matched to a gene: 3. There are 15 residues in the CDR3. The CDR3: CASSQTGGFNQPQHF. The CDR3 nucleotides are TGTGCCAGCAGCCAGACAGGGGGATTCAATCAGCCCCAGCATTTT.